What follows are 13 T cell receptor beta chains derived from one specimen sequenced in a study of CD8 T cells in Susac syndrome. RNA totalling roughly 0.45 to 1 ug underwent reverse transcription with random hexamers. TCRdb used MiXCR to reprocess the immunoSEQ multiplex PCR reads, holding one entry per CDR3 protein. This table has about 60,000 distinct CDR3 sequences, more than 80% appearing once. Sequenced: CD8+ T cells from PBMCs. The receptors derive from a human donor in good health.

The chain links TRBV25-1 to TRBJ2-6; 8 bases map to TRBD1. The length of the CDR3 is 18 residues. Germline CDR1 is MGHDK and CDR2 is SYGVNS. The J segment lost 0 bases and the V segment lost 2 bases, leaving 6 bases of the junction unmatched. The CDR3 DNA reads TGTGCCAGCAGTGAAATGGGACAGGACCCCTCTGGGGCCAACGTCCTGACTTTC. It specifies CASSEMGQDPSGANVLTF.

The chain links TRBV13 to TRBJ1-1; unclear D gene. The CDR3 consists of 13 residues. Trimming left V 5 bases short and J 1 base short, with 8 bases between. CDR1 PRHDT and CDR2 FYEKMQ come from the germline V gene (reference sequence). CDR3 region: CASSNGGNTEAFF. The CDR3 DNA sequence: TGTGCCAGCAGCAACGGAGGGAACACTGAAGCTTTCTTT.

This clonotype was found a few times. CDR3 DNA sequence: TGTGCCAGCAGCCCCGGTGAGACCCAGTACTTC. It is translated as CASSPGETQYF. The chain links TRBV7-3 to TRBJ2-5; no firm D call. Germline CDR1 SGHTA, CDR2 FQGTGA. CDR3 length equals 11 residues. V lost 5 bases and J 5 bases, leaving 6 bases between the germline ends. Complete variable domain (other parts from reference TRBV7-3 and TRBJ2-5): GAGVSQTPSNKVTEKGKYVELRCDPISGHTALYWYRQSLGQGPEFLIYFQGTGAADDSGLPNDRFFAVRPEGSVSTLKIQRTERGDSAVYLCASSPGETQYFGPGTRLLVL.

CDR3 nucleotides: TGTGCCAGCAGTTTATGGCACCAAGAGACCCAGTACTTC. This sequence encodes CASSLWHQETQYF. The chain carries TRBV27 and TRBJ2-5; D not resolved. Trimming took off 1 base at V and 0 bases at J, with 3 bases between the two ends. The CDR3 runs 13 residues. Germline lookup yields CDR1 MNHEY and CDR2 SMNVEV (reference sequence).

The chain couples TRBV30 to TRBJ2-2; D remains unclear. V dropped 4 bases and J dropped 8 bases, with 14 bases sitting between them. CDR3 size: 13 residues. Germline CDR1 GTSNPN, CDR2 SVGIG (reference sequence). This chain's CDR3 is CAWNVGLGGELFF. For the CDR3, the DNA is TGTGCCTGGAATGTTGGTCTTGGTGGGGAGCTGTTTTTT.

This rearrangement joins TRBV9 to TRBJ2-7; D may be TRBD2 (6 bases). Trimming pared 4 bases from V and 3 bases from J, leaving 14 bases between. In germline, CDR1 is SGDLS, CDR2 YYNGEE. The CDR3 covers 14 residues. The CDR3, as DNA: TGTGCCAGCAGCCCGCGGGACTCCCACTACGAGCAGTACTTC. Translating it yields CASSPRDSHYEQYF.

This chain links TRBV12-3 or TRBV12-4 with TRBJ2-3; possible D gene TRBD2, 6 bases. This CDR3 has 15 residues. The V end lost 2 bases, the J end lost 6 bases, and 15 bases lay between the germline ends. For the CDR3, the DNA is TGTGCCAGCAGTTTAACTAGCCCAGCTTTGGATACGCAGTATTTT. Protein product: CASSLTSPALDTQYF.

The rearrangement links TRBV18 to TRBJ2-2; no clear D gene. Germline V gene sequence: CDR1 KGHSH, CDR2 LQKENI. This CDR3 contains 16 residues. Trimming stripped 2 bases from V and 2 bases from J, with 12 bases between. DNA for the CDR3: TGTGCCAGCTCACCAGTCAGAACCGTTAACACCGGGGAGCTGTTTTTT. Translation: CASSPVRTVNTGELFF.

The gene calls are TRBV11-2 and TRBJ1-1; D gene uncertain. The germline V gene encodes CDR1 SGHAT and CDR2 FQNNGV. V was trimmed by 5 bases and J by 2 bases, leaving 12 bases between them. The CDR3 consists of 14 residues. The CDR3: CASSPRPINTEAFF. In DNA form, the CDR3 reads TGTGCCAGCAGCCCCAGACCAATTAACACTGAAGCTTTCTTT.

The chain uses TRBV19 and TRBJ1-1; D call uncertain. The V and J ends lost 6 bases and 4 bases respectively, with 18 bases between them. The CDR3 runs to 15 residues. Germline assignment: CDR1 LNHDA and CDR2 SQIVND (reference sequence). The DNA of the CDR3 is TGTGCCAGTAGACCCCTTTGGGGAACCACCACTGAAGCTTTCTTT. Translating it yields CASRPLWGTTTEAFF.

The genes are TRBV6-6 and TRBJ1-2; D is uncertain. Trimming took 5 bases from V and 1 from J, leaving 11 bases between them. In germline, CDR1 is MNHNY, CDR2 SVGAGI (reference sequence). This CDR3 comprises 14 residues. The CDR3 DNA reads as TGTGCCAGCAGTCTCGGACTACTTAACTATGGCTACACCTTC. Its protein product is CASSLGLLNYGYTF.

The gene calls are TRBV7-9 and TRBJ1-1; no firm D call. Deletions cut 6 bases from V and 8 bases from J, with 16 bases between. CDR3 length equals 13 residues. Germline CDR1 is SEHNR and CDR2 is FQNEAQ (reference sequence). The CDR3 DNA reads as TGTGCCAGCAGTCATATAAGGGAGGCGGAAGCTTTCTTT. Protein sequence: CASSHIREAEAFF.

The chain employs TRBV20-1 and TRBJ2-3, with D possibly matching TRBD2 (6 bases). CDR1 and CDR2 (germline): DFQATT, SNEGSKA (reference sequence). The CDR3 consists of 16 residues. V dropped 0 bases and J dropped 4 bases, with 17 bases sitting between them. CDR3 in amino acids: CSARDVGGSTADTQYF. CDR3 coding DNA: TGCAGTGCTAGAGATGTGGGGGGAAGCACGGCAGATACGCAGTATTTT.